Reported below is one T cell receptor beta chain. This sample was included in a study of identical twins. A template switching step contributed a universal primer site, while unique molecular identifiers were present in the cDNA. TCRdb reprocessed the 5' RACE reads via MiXCR and lists one record per CDR3 protein. The table includes more than 1.5 million distinct CDR3 sequences, about 32% detected once. The clonotype originates from a newborn girl in good health. Sequencing was performed on cord blood.

The chain's CDR3 is CASSLRTGGYTEAFF. In nucleotides, the CDR3 is TGTGCCAGCAGTCTCCGGACAGGAGGGTACACTGAAGCTTTCTTT. This chain joins TRBV12-3 or TRBV12-4 and TRBJ1-1; TRBD1 aligns across 7 bases. The CDR3 consists of 15 residues. V trimming: 5 bases; J trimming: 3 bases; junction bases outside the gene matches: 9.